This T cell receptor (beta chain) was sequenced for a study of OX40 agonist ivuxolimab in advanced cancers. General notes on the study: The costimulatory receptor OX40 (CD134) was targeted by ivuxolimab, a fully human IgG2 agonistic monoclonal antibody. Intravenous ivuxolimab was administered to patients every 2 weeks at six dose levels: 0.01, 0.1, 0.3, 1.5, 3 and 10 mg/kg. In the dose-escalation cohort, 82.7% of patients were male, and the mean age was around 60 years, with a range of about 20 to 79. Peripheral TCRbeta sequencing was intended to test whether TCR sequence diversity was altered and clonal T-cell expansion was caused by ivuxolimab. Partial responses occurred in three dose-escalation patients: two with cutaneous melanoma and one with hepatocellular carcinoma. Of the 50 to 55 dose-escalation patients, hepatocellular carcinoma was present in approximately 20, melanoma in approximately 15, renal cell carcinoma in 9 and head and neck cancer in 9. Prior anti-PD-1, anti-PD-L1 or anti-CTLA-4 therapy was permitted, and approximately 41% of dose-escalation patients had received checkpoint inhibitors. The paper covers the monotherapy dose-escalation part of the phase I ivuxolimab trial, which included N ≈ 54 patients. Overall study results and their limits: In the 0.1-3.0 mg/kg groups, partial responders were among the patients with the lowest normalized peripheral clonal expansion, particularly in CD8+ T cells. Low levels of normalized T-cell clonal expansion were also seen in some patients who did not respond. The antigen specificity of the peripheral T cells that underwent clonal expansion was not determined. After ivuxolimab, CD8+ T cells had more expanded clones than CD4+ T cells on average. At doses from 0.1 to 3.0 mg/kg, clonal expansion was seen in both CD4+ and CD8+ blood T cells between baseline and week 6.

V is reduced by 4 bases and J by 5 bases, leaving a spacing of 18 bases between them. The CDR3 contains 16 residues, cysteine and phenylalanine counted. Of the read, only the CDR3 DNA is kept; its 48 bases are in frame from base 1. Genomic DNA was isolated from the sorted cells so that the TCRbeta CDR3 region could be sequenced. The immunoSEQ Assay was used for sequencing of TCRbeta CDR3 regions. TCRdb stores this immuneACCESS table with in-frame sequences only. Part of the clones is absent; in the studies checked, under half of the shortfall reflects unresolved V genes, and no reason is known for the rest. Within this sample are some 86,000 clones, with roughly 88% of them counted one time only. The top ten clones comprise about 4% of the sample. On this clone: It has no known antigen specificity. Nothing much larger sits one base from this clone, and base qualities are not available.

The trial excluded patients who had a history of autoimmune disease or who were on systemic immunosuppression. Peripheral blood for TCR sequencing was drawn from every dose cohort at baseline, at cycle 4 day 1 and at cycle 7 day 1. The samples were taken from a phase I, first-in-human, multicenter, open-label dose-escalation trial of ivuxolimab. Adults with locally advanced or metastatic melanoma, renal cell, hepatocellular, or head and neck squamous cell carcinoma were enrolled in the trial. Before TCR sequencing, CD4+ and CD8+ T cells were separately sorted from peripheral blood. The material was CD4+ or CD8+ T cells sorted from blood, obtained in a trial of the OX40 agonist ivuxolimab. The receptor's source is an adult with an advanced solid tumor such as melanoma, head and neck, liver or kidney cancer. The rearranged segments are TRBV23-1 and TRBJ2-1, and possibly TRBD2, on 6 matching bases. TRBV23-1 belongs to the ORF category, with a function that is uncertain. The CDR3 protein: CASSPYGGSQNNEQFF. In nucleotide form, the sequence is TGCGCCAGCAGTCCCTATGGAGGGAGTCAGAACAATGAGCAGTTCTTC.